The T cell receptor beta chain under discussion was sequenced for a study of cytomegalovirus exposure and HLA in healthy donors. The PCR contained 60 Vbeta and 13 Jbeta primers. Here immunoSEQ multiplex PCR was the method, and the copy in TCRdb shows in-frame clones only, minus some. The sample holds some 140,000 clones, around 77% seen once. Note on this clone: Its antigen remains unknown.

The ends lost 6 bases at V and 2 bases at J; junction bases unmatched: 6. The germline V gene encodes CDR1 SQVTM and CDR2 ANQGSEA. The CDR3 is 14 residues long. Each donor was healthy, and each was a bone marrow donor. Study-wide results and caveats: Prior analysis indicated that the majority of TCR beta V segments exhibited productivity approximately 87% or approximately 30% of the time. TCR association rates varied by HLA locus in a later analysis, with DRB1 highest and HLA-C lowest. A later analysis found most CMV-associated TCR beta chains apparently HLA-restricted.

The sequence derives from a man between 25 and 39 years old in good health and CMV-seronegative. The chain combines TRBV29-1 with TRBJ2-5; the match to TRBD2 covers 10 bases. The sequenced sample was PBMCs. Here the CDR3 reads CSVNGLAEQETQYF. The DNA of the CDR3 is TGCAGCGTCAATGGACTAGCGGAACAAGAGACCCAGTACTTC.